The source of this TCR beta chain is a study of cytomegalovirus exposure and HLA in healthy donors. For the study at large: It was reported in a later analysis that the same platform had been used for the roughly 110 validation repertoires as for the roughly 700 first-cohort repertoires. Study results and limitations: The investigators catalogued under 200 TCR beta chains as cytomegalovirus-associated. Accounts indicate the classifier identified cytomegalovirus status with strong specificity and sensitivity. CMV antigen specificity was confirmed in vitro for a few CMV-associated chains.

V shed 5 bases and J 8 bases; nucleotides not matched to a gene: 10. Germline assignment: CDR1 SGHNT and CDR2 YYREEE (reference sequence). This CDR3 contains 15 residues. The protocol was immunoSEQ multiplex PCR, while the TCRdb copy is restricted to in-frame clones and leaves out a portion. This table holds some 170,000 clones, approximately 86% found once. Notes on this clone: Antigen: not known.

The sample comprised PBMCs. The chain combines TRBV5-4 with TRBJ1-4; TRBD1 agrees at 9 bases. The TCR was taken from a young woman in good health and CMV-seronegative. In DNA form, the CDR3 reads TGTGCCAGCAGTAAAAGGACGGACAGGGGCGAAAAACTGTTTTTT. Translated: CASSKRTDRGEKLFF.